The clone carrying this T cell receptor beta chain turned up a few times. Its antigen remains unidentified. The repertoire was sequenced with immunoSEQ multiplex PCR; TCRdb's copy has only in-frame clones and lacks some. This table has roughly 1,500 clones, about a third appearing once. The sample comes from a study of T cells in localized non-small cell lung cancer. Study outcomes and limitations: With higher T cell density in blood came longer overall survival. Only one tumor region went through sequencing, so heterogeneity may still be there. Adjacent lung exhibited a median of about 56 among the 100 most abundant tumor clones.

The CDR3 extends over 15 amino acids. V was pared by 3 bases and J by 4 bases, with 4 bases of the junction left unmatched. Germline loops: CDR1 SGHNT, CDR2 YENEEA. The sequence was collected from a female donor older than 55 with stage II lung adenocarcinoma. The V and J genes are TRBV11-3 and TRBJ2-5; 11 bases fit TRBD1. Sequences were derived from lung tumor tissue, sampled before any cancer treatment. The CDR3 protein is CASSFGQGAGETQYF. The CDR3, as DNA: TGTGCCAGCAGCTTTGGACAGGGGGCGGGAGAGACCCAGTACTTC.